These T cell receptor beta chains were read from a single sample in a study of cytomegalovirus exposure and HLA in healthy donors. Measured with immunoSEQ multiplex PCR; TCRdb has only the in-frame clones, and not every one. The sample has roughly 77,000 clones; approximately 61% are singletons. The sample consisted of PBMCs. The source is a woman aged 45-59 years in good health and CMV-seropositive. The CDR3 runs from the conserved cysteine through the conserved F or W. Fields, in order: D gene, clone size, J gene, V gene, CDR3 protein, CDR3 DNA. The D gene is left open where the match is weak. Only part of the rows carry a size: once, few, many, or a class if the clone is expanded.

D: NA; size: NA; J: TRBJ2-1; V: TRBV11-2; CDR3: CASSLDRGGKEQFF; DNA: TGTGCCAGCAGCTTGGATCGAGGAGGGAAGGAGCAGTTCTTC
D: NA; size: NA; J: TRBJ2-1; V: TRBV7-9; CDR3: CASSTKSPGLGAYNEQFF; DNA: TGTGCCAGCAGCACAAAATCCCCGGGACTGGGCGCCTACAATGAGCAGTTCTTC
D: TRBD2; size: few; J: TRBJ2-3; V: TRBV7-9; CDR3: CASSFWTSADTQYF; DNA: TGTGCCAGCAGCTTCTGGACTAGCGCAGATACGCAGTATTTT
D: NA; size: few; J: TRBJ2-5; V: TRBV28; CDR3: CASSFDNSPQETQYF; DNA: TGTGCCAGCAGTTTCGATAACTCACCCCAAGAGACCCAGTACTTC
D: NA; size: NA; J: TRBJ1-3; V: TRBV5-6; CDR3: CASTYGGGNTIYF; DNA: TGTGCCAGCACCTACGGGGGTGGAAACACCATATATTTT
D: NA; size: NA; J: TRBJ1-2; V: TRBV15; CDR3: CATSREGATGYGYTF; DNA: TGTGCCACCAGCAGAGAAGGGGCCACGGGCTATGGCTACACCTTC
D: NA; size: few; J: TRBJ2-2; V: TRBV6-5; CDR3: CASLRQANTGELFF; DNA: TGTGCCTCACTGCGCCAGGCGAACACCGGGGAGCTGTTTTTT
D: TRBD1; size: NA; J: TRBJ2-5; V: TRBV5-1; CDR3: CASNKQGAVGETQYF; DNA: TGCGCCAGCAACAAACAGGGGGCTGTGGGAGAGACCCAGTACTTC
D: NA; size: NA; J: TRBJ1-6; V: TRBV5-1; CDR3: CASSLGSQDSPLHF; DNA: TGCGCCAGCAGCTTGGGTTCGCAGGATTCACCCCTCCACTTT
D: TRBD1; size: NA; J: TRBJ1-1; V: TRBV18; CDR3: CASSRRTGINEAFF; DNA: TGTGCCAGCTCCCGTCGGACAGGGATTAATGAAGCTTTCTTT
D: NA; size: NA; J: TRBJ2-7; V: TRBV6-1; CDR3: CASSNTTGWSYEQYF; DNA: TGTGCCAGCAGCAACACAACAGGATGGTCCTACGAGCAGTACTTC
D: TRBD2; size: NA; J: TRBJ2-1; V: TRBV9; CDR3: CASSVGPGGNEQFF; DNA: TGTGCCAGCAGCGTAGGCCCGGGGGGCAATGAGCAGTTCTTC
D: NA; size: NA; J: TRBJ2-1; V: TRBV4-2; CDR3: CASSQEGGENEQFF; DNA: TGTGCCAGCAGCCAAGAAGGTGGGGAGAATGAGCAGTTCTTC
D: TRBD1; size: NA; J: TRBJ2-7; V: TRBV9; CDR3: CASSVGTGFREQYF; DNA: TGTGCCAGCAGCGTGGGGACAGGGTTTCGCGAGCAGTACTTC
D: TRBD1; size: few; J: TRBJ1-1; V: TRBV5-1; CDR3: CASSSQGVNTEAFF; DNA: TGCGCCAGCAGCTCCCAGGGGGTAAACACTGAAGCTTTCTTT
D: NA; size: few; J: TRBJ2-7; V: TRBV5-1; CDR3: CANSSAYEQYF; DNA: TGCGCCAACAGCTCGGCCTACGAGCAGTACTTC
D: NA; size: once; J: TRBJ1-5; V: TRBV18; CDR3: CASSRFHGSNQPQHF; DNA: TGTGCCAGCTCACGATTTCACGGGAGCAATCAGCCCCAGCATTTT
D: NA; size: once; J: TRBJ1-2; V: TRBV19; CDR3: CASSIDKAREAFYGYTF; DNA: TGTGCCAGTAGTATAGATAAGGCAAGGGAGGCCTTCTATGGCTACACCTTC
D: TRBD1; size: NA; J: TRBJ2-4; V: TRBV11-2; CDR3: CASSQGQGTSAKNIQYF; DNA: TGTGCCAGCAGCCAGGGACAGGGGACTTCAGCCAAAAACATTCAGTACTTC
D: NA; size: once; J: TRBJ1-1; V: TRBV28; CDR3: CASSLTDFEAFF; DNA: TGTGCCAGCAGTCTGACAGATTTTGAAGCTTTCTTT
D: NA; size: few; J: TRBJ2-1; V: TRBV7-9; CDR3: CASSLGLSYNEQFF; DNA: TGTGCCAGCAGCTTGGGGCTAAGTTACAATGAGCAGTTCTTC
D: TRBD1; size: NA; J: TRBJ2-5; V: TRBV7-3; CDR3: CASSLVATPTYRGMEETQYF; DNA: TGTGCCAGCAGCTTGGTCGCTACACCGACTTACAGGGGGATGGAGGAGACCCAGTACTTC
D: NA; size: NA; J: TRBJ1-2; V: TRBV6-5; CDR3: CASSYSTGGEGYTF; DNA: TGTGCCAGCAGTTACTCGACTGGGGGCGAAGGCTACACCTTC
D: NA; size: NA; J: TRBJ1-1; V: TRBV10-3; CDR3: CAISRTQNTEAFF; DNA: TGTGCCATCAGTAGGACACAGAACACTGAAGCTTTCTTT
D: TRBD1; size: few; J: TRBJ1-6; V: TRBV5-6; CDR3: CASSNGQGWNSPLHF; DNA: TGTGCCAGCAGCAACGGACAGGGCTGGAATTCACCCCTCCACTTT
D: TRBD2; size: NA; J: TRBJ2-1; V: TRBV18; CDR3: CASSSSRGGLSYNEQFF; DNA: TGTGCCAGCTCATCAAGCCGGGGGGGCCTCTCCTACAATGAGCAGTTCTTC
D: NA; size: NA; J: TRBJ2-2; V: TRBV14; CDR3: CASSQLAGTGELFF; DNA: TGTGCCAGCAGCCAACTAGCAGGTACCGGGGAGCTGTTTTTT
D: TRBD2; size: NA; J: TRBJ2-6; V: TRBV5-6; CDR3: CASSWTGGRISGANVLTF; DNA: TGTGCCAGCAGCTGGACGGGGGGGCGTATCTCTGGGGCCAACGTCCTGACTTTC
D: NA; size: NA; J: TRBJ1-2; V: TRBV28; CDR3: CASSFHGQSYGYTF; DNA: TGTGCCAGCAGTTTCCACGGACAGTCCTATGGCTACACCTTC
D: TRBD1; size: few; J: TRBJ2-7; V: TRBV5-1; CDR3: CASSLQPGTESSYEQYF; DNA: TGCGCCAGCAGCTTGCAGCCCGGGACAGAGAGCTCCTACGAGCAGTACTTC
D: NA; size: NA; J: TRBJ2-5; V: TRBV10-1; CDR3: CASSEGHTQETQYF; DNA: TGCGCCAGCAGTGAGGGTCACACCCAAGAGACCCAGTACTTC
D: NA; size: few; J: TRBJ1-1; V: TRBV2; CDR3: CASTLEGNTEAFF; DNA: TGTGCCAGCACTTTAGAGGGGAACACTGAAGCTTTCTTT
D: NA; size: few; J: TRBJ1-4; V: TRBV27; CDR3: CASSPSSVPRGEKLFF; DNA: TGTGCCAGCAGTCCCTCCTCAGTTCCCAGAGGTGAAAAACTGTTTTTT
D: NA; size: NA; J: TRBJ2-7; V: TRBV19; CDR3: CAATGLAYEQYF; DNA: TGTGCCGCTACAGGGTTGGCGTACGAGCAGTACTTC
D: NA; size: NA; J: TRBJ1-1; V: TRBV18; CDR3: CASSPQEHPNTEAFF; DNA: TGTGCCAGCTCACCGCAGGAACACCCGAACACTGAAGCTTTCTTT
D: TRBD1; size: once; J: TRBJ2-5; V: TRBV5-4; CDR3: CASSWARTGRKETQYF; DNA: TGTGCCAGCAGCTGGGCTAGGACAGGGCGGAAAGAGACCCAGTACTTC
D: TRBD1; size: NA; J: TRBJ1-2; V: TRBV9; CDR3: CASSPEDRANGYTF; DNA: TGTGCCAGCAGCCCGGAGGACAGGGCAAATGGCTACACCTTC
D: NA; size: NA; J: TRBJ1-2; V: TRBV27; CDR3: CASSLSERYGYTF; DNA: TGTGCCAGCAGTTTATCGGAGCGTTATGGCTACACCTTC
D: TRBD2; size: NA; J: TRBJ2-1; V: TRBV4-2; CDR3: CASSQNPPAGGQNEQFF; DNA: TGTGCCAGCAGCCAAAACCCTCCGGCGGGGGGGCAAAATGAGCAGTTCTTC
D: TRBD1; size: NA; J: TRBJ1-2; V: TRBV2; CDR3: CARKRQGKSQIYGYTF; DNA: TGTGCCAGGAAAAGACAGGGAAAGAGCCAAATCTATGGCTACACCTTC
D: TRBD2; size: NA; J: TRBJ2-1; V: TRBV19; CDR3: CASSISGGAGNEQFF; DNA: TGTGCCAGTAGTATTTCGGGGGGGGCGGGGAATGAGCAGTTCTTC
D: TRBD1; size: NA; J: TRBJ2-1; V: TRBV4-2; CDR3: CASSQPGQGVNEQFF; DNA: TGTGCCAGCAGCCAGCCGGGACAGGGGGTGAATGAGCAGTTCTTC
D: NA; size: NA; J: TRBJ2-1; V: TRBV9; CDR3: CASSVIPLGGSEQFF; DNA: TGTGCCAGCAGCGTAATCCCGCTTGGAGGTAGTGAGCAGTTCTTC
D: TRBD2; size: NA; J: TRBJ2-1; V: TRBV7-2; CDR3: CASSLGPGLVRFF; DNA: TGTGCCAGCAGCCTAGGCCCGGGACTAGTGCGATTCTTC
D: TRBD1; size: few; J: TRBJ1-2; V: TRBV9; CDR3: CASSVGGVRGTYGYTF; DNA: TGTGCCAGCAGCGTAGGGGGGGTCAGGGGGACTTATGGCTACACCTTC